This entry features one T cell receptor beta chain sequence. Its antigen is unknown. A read error may produce the germline difference seen at one junction end. The study drew all its donors from Caucasian adults living in Nashville, Tennessee. The CDR3 covers 10 residues. CDR1 is ENHRY and CDR2 is SYGVKD in the germline V gene. The data are from a study of shared clonotypes between healthy human individuals. Regarding the study as a whole: Apart from blood, nothing was sampled; tissue repertoires likely differ.

An assay was performed, and its level was deep. On ten immunoSEQ deep assay plates, unsorted PBMC DNA was sequenced. Measured with immunoSEQ multiplex PCR; TCRdb has only the in-frame clones, and not every one. The sample has 450,000 to 600,000 clones, 79% seen once; the top ten hold over 10%. The source of this sequence is a woman between 40 and 55 years old in good health. Some clones in this sample may be carry-over from other donors' samples. The sample consisted of PBMCs. The chain recombines TRBV10-3 with TRBJ2-7; the D is unclear. The CDR3, as DNA: TGCGCCAGCGCCGACTACGAGCAGTACTTC. Its protein product is CASADYEQYF.